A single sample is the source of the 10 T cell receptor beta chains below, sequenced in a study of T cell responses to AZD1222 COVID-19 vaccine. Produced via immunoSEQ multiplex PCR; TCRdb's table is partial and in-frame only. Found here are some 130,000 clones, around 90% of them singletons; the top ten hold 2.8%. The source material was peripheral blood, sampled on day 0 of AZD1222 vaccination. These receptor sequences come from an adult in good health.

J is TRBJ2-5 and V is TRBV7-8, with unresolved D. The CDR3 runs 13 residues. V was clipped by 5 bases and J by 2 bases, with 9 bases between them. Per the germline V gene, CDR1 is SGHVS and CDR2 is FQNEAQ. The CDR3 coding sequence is TGTGCCAGCAGCCTAGGCCAACAAGAGACCCAGTACTTC. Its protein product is CASSLGQQETQYF.

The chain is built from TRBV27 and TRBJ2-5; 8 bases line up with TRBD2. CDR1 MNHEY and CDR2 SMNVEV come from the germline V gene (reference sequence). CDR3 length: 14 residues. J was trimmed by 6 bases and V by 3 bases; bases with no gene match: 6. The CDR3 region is CASSFNGRGKTQYF. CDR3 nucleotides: TGTGCCAGCAGTTTTAACGGGAGGGGAAAGACCCAGTACTTC.

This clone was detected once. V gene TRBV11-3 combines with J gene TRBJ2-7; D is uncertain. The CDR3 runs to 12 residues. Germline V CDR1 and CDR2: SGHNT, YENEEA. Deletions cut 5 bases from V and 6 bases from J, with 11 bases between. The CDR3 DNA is TGTGCCAGCAGCCCCGGCCCCGGCGAGCAGTACTTC. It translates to CASSPGPGEQYF. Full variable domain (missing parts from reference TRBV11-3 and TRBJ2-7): EAGVVQSPRYKIIEKKQPVAFWCNPISGHNTLYWYLQNLGQGPELLIRYENEEAVDDSQLPKDRFSAERLKGVDSTLKIQPAELGDSAVYLCASSPGPGEQYFGPGTRLTVT.

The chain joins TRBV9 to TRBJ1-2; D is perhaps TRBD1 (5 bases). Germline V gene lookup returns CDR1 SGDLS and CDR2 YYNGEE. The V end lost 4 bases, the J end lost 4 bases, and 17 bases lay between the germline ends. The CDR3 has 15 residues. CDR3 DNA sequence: TGTGCCAGCAGCCGAATGTTAGGGGCCCCCTATGGCTACACCTTC. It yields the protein CASSRMLGAPYGYTF.

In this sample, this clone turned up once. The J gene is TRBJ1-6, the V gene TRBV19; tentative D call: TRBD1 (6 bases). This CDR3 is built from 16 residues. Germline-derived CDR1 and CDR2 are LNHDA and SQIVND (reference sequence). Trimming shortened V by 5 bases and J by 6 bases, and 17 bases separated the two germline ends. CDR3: CASSAGQPNLNSPLHF. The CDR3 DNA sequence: TGTGCCAGTAGTGCTGGACAGCCCAACCTTAATTCACCCCTCCACTTT.

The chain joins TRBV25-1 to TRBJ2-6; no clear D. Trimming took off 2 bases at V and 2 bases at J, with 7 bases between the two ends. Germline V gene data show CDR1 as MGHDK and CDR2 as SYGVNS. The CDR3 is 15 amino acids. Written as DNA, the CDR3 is TGTGCCAGCAGTGAACGAGGAACTGGGGCCAACGTCCTGACTTTC. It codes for CASSERGTGANVLTF.

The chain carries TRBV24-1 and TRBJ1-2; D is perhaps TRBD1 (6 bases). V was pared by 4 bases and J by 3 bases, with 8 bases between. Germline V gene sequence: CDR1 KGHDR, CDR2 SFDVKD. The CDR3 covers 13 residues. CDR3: CATSEYRDYGYTF. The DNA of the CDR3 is TGTGCCACCAGTGAATACAGGGACTATGGCTACACCTTC.

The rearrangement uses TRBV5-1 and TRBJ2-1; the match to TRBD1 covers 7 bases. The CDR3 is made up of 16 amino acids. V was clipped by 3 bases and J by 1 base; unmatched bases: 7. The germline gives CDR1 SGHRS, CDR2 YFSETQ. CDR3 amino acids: CASSSGTDRSYNEQFF. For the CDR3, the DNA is TGCGCCAGCAGCTCCGGGACAGATCGATCCTACAATGAGCAGTTCTTC.

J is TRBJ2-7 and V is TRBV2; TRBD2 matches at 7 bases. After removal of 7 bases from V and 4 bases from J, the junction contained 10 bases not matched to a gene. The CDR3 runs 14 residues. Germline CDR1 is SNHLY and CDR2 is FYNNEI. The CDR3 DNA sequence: TGTGCCAGCACAAGGGCGGGAGTTGATTACGAGCAGTACTTC. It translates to CASTRAGVDYEQYF.

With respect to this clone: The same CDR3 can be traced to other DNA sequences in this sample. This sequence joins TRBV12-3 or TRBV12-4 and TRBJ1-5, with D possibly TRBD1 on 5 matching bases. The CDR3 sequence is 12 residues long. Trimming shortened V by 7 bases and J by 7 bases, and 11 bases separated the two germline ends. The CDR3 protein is CASKQGGQPQHF. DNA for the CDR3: TGTGCCAGCAAGCAGGGAGGGCAGCCCCAGCATTTT.